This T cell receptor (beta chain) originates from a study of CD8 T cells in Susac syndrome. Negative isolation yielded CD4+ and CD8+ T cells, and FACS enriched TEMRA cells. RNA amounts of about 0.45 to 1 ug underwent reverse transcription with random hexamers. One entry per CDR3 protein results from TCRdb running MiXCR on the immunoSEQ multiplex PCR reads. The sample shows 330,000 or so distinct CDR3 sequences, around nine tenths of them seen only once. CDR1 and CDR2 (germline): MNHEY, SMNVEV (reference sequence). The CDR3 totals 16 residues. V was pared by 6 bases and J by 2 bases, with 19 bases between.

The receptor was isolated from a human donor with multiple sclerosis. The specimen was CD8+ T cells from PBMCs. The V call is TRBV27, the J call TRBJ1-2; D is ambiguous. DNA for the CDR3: TGTGCCAGCAGCCCCAGTGCTGGGGAGAGAAACTATGGCTACACCTTC. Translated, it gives CASSPSAGERNYGYTF.